This note documents a single T cell receptor beta chain sequence. The sample is drawn from a study of blood T cell repertoires in COVID-19. Study at large: T cells, B-cell-depleted T cells, or PBMCs supplied cDNA or gDNA.

Original processing notes: Nucleated cell number was recorded as an estimate derived from reference gene primer amplification. Some clones are missing from TCRdb's copy, which holds only in-frame ones; the method was immunoSEQ multiplex PCR. The D gene and trimming were derived from the DNA, and the V and J assignments and clone size from that table. The table records approximately 180,000 clones, about 85% of them present only once. This CDR3 contains 15 residues. V shed 4 bases, J shed 7 bases, and the junction held 7 bases outside the gene matches. Looked up from germline, CDR1 is SEHNR and CDR2 is FQNEAQ (reference sequence).

This sequence joins TRBV7-9 and TRBJ1-4; 9 bases line up with TRBD1. The TCR comes from a man between 60 and 75 years old with active or convalescent COVID-19. Sequencing was carried out using peripheral blood. CDR3 bases: TGTGCCAGCAGCTCTCCCACAGGGGGCCGTGAAAAACTGTTTTTT. Its translation is CASSSPTGGREKLFF. Full variable domain (rest looked up from reference TRBV7-9 and TRBJ1-4): DTGVSQNPRHKITKRGQNVTFRCDPISEHNRLYWYRQTLGQGPEFLTYFQNEAQLEKSRLLSDRFSAERPKGSFSTLEIQRTEQGDSAMYLCASSSPTGGREKLFFGSGTQLSVL.